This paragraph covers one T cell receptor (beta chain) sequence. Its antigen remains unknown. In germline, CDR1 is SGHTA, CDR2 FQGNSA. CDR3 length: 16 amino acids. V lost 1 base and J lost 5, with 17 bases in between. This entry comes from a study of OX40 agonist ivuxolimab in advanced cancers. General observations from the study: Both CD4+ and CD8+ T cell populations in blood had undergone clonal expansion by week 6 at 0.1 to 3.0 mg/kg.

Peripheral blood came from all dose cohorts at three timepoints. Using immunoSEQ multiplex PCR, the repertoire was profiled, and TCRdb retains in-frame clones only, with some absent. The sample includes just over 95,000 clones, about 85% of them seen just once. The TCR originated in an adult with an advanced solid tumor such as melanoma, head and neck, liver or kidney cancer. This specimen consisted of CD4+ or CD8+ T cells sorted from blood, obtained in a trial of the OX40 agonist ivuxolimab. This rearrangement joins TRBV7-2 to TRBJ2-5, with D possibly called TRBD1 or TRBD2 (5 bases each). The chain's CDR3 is CASSLGNQGWGETQYF. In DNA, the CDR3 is TGTGCCAGCAGCTTAGGGAATCAGGGATGGGGGGAGACCCAGTACTTC.